This T cell receptor beta chain was identified during a study of blood T cells in healthy people across ages. A J-beta primer mix and a sample-barcoded 5' primer were used in a second PCR of roughly 6 to 11 cycles. TCRdb reprocessed the 5' RACE reads via MiXCR and lists one record per CDR3 protein. This sample has 1 million or so distinct CDR3 sequences, with 35% to 50% found just once. On this clonotype itself: Its antigen is currently unknown.

This CDR3 has 19 residues. CDR1 is LGHNT and CDR2 is FRNRAP in the germline V gene. Unmatched junction bases numbered 22, after V lost 3 bases and J lost 11 bases. Drawing of peripheral blood yielded about 9.6 milliliters from each donor. Study findings and constraints: Diversity of TCR beta per million T cells declined in a roughly linear way with age.

The origin of this receptor is a woman aged 60-75 years in good health. The chain links TRBV12-5 to TRBJ2-1; 10 bases line up with TRBD2. Sequenced sample: blood. The CDR3 loop reads CASGLPGTSGNTVLGQQFF. In DNA, the CDR3 is TGTGCTAGTGGTTTACCCGGAACTAGCGGGAATACGGTCCTGGGGCAGCAGTTCTTC. Based on the CDR3 plus reference TRBV12-5 and TRBJ2-1, the full variable domain is DARVTQTPRHKVTEMGQEVTMRCQPILGHNTVFWYRQTMMQGLELLAYFRNRAPLDDSGMPKDRFSAEMPDATLATLKIQPSEPRDSAVYFCASGLPGTSGNTVLGQQFFGPGTRLTVL.